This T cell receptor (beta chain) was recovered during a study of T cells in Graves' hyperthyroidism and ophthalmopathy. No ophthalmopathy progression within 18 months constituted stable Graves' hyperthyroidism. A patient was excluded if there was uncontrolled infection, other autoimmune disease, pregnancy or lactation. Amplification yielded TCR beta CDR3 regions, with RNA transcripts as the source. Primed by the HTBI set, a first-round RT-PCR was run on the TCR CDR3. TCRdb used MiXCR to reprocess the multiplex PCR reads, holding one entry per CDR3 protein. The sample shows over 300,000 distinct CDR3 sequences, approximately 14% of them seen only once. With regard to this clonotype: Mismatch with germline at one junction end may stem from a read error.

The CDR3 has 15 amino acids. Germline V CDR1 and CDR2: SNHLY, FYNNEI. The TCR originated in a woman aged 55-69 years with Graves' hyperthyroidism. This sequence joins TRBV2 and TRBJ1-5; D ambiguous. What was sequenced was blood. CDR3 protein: CATSVEGAGNQPQHF. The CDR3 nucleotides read TGTGCCACCAGTGTGGAGGGCGCGGGCAATCAGCCCCAGCATTTT.